These 12 T cell receptor beta chains originate from one sample sequenced in a study of blood T cell repertoires in COVID-19 (dated by TCRdb to about 2020). Library generation was performed with the immunoSEQ multiplex PCR assay. The table was pulled from immuneACCESS by TCRdb, which kept in-frame rearrangements only. Such tables lose some clones; where checked, under half of the loss comes from unresolved V genes, and the rest has no known cause. This sample holds 95,000 to 150,000 clones; around 86% were observed only once. Of the sample, roughly 4% is held by the ten largest clones. Source material: peripheral blood. The receptors stem from a man aged 35 to 55 with acute or convalescent COVID-19.

The rearrangement uses TRBV7-8 and TRBJ1-5; 8 nucleotides align to TRBD1. The J segment lost 2 bases and the V segment lost 5 bases, leaving 5 bases of the junction unmatched. Germline V CDR1 and CDR2: SGHVS, FQNEAQ. This CDR3 comprises 15 residues. The CDR3 nucleotides read TGTGCCAGCAGCGTAGACAGGGGTGGCAATCAGCCCCAGCATTTT. This codes for CASSVDRGGNQPQHF.

The chain links TRBV10-3 to TRBJ1-6; TRBD1 is a possible D gene (6 bases). The CDR3 spans 13 residues. Trimming removed 2 bases from V and 7 bases from J, with 6 bases in between. CDR1 is ENHRY, CDR2 SYGVKD, per germline. The DNA of the CDR3 is TGTGCCATCAGTGAGGGACAGAATTCACCCCTCCACTTT. Residues: CAISEGQNSPLHF.

This chain links TRBV30 with TRBJ2-3; 8 nucleotides line up with TRBD1. Looked up from germline, CDR1 is GTSNPN and CDR2 is SVGIG (reference sequence). J gave up 0 bases and V 4 bases, and 9 bases lay outside the gene matches. The CDR3 sequence is 16 residues long. In DNA, the CDR3 is TGTGCCTGGACCCTTCTGACAGGGGCAAGCACAGATACGCAGTATTTT. Its translation: CAWTLLTGASTDTQYF.

This clone came up once. This chain connects TRBV11-3 to TRBJ2-2; 7 bases are shared with TRBD1. The germline gives CDR1 SGHNT, CDR2 YENEEA. The CDR3 loop spans 16 amino acids. V lost 5 bases, J lost 2 bases, and 8 bases stayed unmatched. CDR3 in amino acids: CASSGRQGRNTGELFF. The CDR3 nucleotides are TGTGCCAGCAGCGGTCGACAGGGTAGAAACACCGGGGAGCTGTTTTTT.

This chain uses TRBV13 with TRBJ1-3; a possible D gene is TRBD1 (6 bases). Trimming took off 8 bases at V and 0 bases at J, with 11 bases between the two ends. The CDR3 is 14 residues long. Germline assignment: CDR1 PRHDT and CDR2 FYEKMQ (reference sequence). The CDR3 protein is CASGQTLSGNTIYF. The CDR3, as DNA: TGTGCCAGCGGACAGACACTCTCTGGAAACACCATATATTTT.

The CDR3 reads CASTFGLAMRANTEAFF. In nucleotides, the CDR3 is TGTGCCAGCACCTTCGGGTTGGCAATGCGCGCGAACACTGAAGCTTTCTTT. The chain has TRBV7-9 and TRBJ1-1; unclear D gene. Per germline, CDR1 SEHNR and CDR2 FQNEAQ (reference sequence). This CDR3 is 17 amino acids long. V was cut by 7 bases and J by 1 base, with 22 bases left in between.

The chain links TRBV11-1 to TRBJ1-1, with TRBD1 matching over 8 bases. The trim removed 5 bases at V and 1 base at J, leaving 6 bases unmatched. The germline V gene encodes CDR1 SGHAT and CDR2 FQDESV (reference sequence). This CDR3 is 15 amino acids long. This CDR3 is CASSPRQGRNTEAFF. Written as DNA, the CDR3 is TGTGCCAGCAGCCCCCGACAGGGGAGGAACACTGAAGCTTTCTTT.

The genes are TRBV19 and TRBJ2-4; 8 bases map to TRBD1. J gave up 1 base and V 5 bases, and 7 bases lay outside the gene matches. The CDR3 loop spans 16 amino acids. The V gene's germline CDR1 is LNHDA and CDR2 SQIVND (reference sequence). CDR3 residues: CASSSPQGAAKNIQYF. CDR3 nucleotide sequence: TGTGCCAGTAGTTCACCCCAGGGGGCGGCCAAAAACATTCAGTACTTC.

The rearrangement uses TRBV27 and TRBJ2-2; a weak D match, TRBD2 (5 bases). The CDR3 totals 15 residues. CDR1 is MNHEY and CDR2 is SMNVEV in the germline V gene (reference sequence). V was clipped by 1 base and J by 7 bases, with 13 bases between them. The CDR3 coding sequence is TGTGCCAGCAGTTTATTGGTTGGTGCGGGCGGGGAGCTGTTTTTT. This gives the protein CASSLLVGAGGELFF.

This clone came up once. V and J are TRBV6-6 and TRBJ1-2; 8 nucleotides match TRBD1. V lost 6 bases to trimming and J lost 6 bases; unmatched junction nucleotides: 6. Germline V CDR1 and CDR2: MNHNY, SVGAGI (reference sequence). The CDR3 is 13 amino acids. The CDR3 here is CASSQTGDHGYTF. In nucleotides, the CDR3 is TGTGCCAGCAGCCAGACAGGGGATCATGGCTACACCTTC.

The chain links TRBV6-5 to TRBJ1-2; D ambiguous. The V and J ends lost 10 bases and 2 bases respectively, with 14 bases between them. There are 13 residues in the CDR3. Germline V gives CDR1 MNHEY, CDR2 SVGAGI. CDR3 coding DNA: TGTGCCAACTCGGCCAGGCCCAACTATGGCTACACCTTC. Translating gives CANSARPNYGYTF.

The gene calls are TRBV11-2 and TRBJ2-3; possibly TRBD2 for D (5 bases). Germline values: CDR1 SGHAT, CDR2 FQNNGV. V was cut by 5 bases and J by 6 bases, with 9 bases left in between. The CDR3 consists of 12 residues. The CDR3 DNA is TGTGCCAGCAGCAGGACTTTTGATACGCAGTATTTT. The encoded protein is CASSRTFDTQYF.